The 29 T cell receptor beta chains presented below share a single source sample, sequenced in a study of blood T cell repertoires in COVID-19. Measured with immunoSEQ multiplex PCR; TCRdb has only the in-frame clones, and not every one. The data show approximately 300,000 clones, with around 90% seen just once and roughly 6% held by the top ten. Sequencing was carried out using peripheral blood. Every receptor here comes from a woman aged 45-65 years with COVID-19, enrolled during active disease.

This chain uses TRBV7-9 with TRBJ1-1; D call uncertain. The V gene lost 1 base and the J gene lost 4 bases, with 10 bases spanning the gap. There are 14 residues in the CDR3. Germline CDR1 reads SEHNR; CDR2 reads FQNEAQ (reference sequence). The CDR3 region has the DNA TGTGCCAGCAGCTTAGTTTCGGTCGGCACTGAAGCTTTCTTT. Protein sequence: CASSLVSVGTEAFF.

J is TRBJ2-3 and V is TRBV5-1, with 15 bases fitting TRBD2. There are 17 residues in the CDR3. The V and J ends lost 4 bases and 4 bases, in that order; junction bases with no gene match: 7. Germline lookup yields CDR1 SGHRS and CDR2 YFSETQ. The CDR3 DNA reads TGCGCCAGCAGCAAGGGACTAGCGGGAGGCCAAGCAGATACGCAGTATTTT. This gives the protein CASSKGLAGGQADTQYF.

J is TRBJ1-1 and V is TRBV19; no clear D gene. Trimming removed 4 bases from V and 0 bases from J, with 9 bases in between. The CDR3 length is 14 residues. CDR1 is LNHDA, CDR2 SQIVND, per germline (reference sequence). The CDR3 loop is CASSTADMNTEAFF. CDR3 DNA: TGTGCCAGTAGTACGGCAGACATGAACACTGAAGCTTTCTTT.

The chain recombines TRBV29-1 with TRBJ1-2; 7 nucleotides agree with TRBD1. V shed 7 bases and J 3 bases; nucleotides not matched to a gene: 2. Germline loops: CDR1 SQVTM, CDR2 ANQGSEA. This CDR3 has 11 residues. The CDR3 sequence: CSGGTDYGYTF. The CDR3 nucleotides read TGCAGCGGTGGGACAGACTATGGCTACACCTTC.

The gene calls are TRBV11-1 and TRBJ2-7; 7 nucleotides align to TRBD2. The CDR3 has 15 residues. J gave up 6 bases and V 4 bases, and 12 bases lay outside the gene matches. Germline V gene data show CDR1 as SGHAT and CDR2 as FQDESV (reference sequence). This CDR3 is CASSSPWGGTREQYF. CDR3 DNA sequence: TGTGCCAGCAGCTCACCCTGGGGAGGGACTCGCGAGCAGTACTTC. The variable domain in full, completed from reference TRBV11-1 and TRBJ2-7, reads EAEVAQSPRYKITEKSQAVAFWCDPISGHATLYWYRQILGQGPELLVQFQDESVVDDSQLPKDRFSAERLKGVDSTLKIQPAELGDSAMYLCASSSPWGGTREQYFGPGTRLTVT.

V is TRBV19 and J is TRBJ2-5; 11 nucleotides align to TRBD2. CDR3 size: 18 residues. V shed 4 bases and J 5 bases; nucleotides not matched to a gene: 15. Germline V gene lookup returns CDR1 LNHDA and CDR2 SQIVND (reference sequence). CDR3 in DNA: TGTGCCAGTAGTAGGGGTAGGGGTAGCGGGAGGGCAATCGAGACCCAGTACTTC. Translated, it gives CASSRGRGSGRAIETQYF.

This clone has only a few counts. The genes are TRBV6-5 and TRBJ2-7, with a possible D match to TRBD2 (5 bases). Germline values: CDR1 MNHEY, CDR2 SVGAGI. V was pared by 6 bases and J by 2 bases, with 20 bases between. This CDR3 contains 16 residues. The chain's CDR3 is CASSYPISDRAYEQYF. CDR3 nucleotide sequence: TGTGCCAGCAGCTACCCGATTAGCGATAGGGCCTACGAGCAGTACTTC.

The J gene is TRBJ1-2, the V gene TRBV30; weak D call: TRBD1 (6 bases). Per germline, CDR1 GTSNPN and CDR2 SVGIG (reference sequence). Trimming shortened V by 2 bases and J by 6 bases, and 16 bases separated the two germline ends. The CDR3 is made up of 14 amino acids. The DNA for the CDR3 is TGTGCCTGGAGTCCTAACACAGGGTCGGATGGCTACACCTTC. Translated: CAWSPNTGSDGYTF.

The chain combines TRBV29-1 with TRBJ1-3; D is possibly TRBD1 (6 bases). V lost 7 bases, J lost 2 bases, and 12 bases lay in between. This CDR3 has 13 amino acids. CDR1 SQVTM and CDR2 ANQGSEA come from the germline V gene. The CDR3 DNA sequence: TGCAGCGGGGGGGCAGGGGCTGGAAACACCATATATTTT. Translation: CSGGAGAGNTIYF.

A word on this clone: The same CDR3 can be traced to other DNA sequences in this sample. The chain employs TRBV2 and TRBJ1-2; TRBD1 matches at 8 bases. The trim removed 6 bases at V and 3 bases at J, leaving 6 bases unmatched. Germline values: CDR1 SNHLY, CDR2 FYNNEI. This CDR3 spans 14 amino acids. CDR3: CASSPGQGDYGYTF. The CDR3 nucleotides read TGTGCCAGCAGCCCCGGACAGGGCGACTATGGCTACACCTTC.

V gene TRBV6-5 combines with J gene TRBJ2-7, with 7 bases matching TRBD2. The CDR3 is 13 residues long. Germline V gives CDR1 MNHEY, CDR2 SVGAGI. J gave up 0 bases and V 11 bases, and 7 bases lay outside the gene matches. The CDR3 DNA reads TGTGCCGTCCTAGCGGACTACTCCTACGAGCAGTACTTC. Translating gives CAVLADYSYEQYF.

This clone came up a few times. This chain joins TRBV13 and TRBJ2-1; D may be TRBD1 (6 bases). V gave up 1 base and J gave up 4 bases, with 11 bases separating them. The CDR3 sequence is 15 residues long. Germline assignment: CDR1 PRHDT and CDR2 FYEKMQ (reference sequence). The CDR3 nucleotides are TGTGCCAGCAGCTTAGAGCGACAGGCGTACAATGAGCAGTTCTTC. Its translation is CASSLERQAYNEQFF. The whole variable domain, filled in from reference TRBV13 and TRBJ2-1, reads AAGVIQSPRHLIKEKRETATLKCYPIPRHDTVYWYQQGPGQDPQFLISFYEKMQSDKGSIPDRFSAQQFSDYHSELNMSSLELGDSALYFCASSLERQAYNEQFFGPGTRLTVL.

The chain uses TRBV24-1 and TRBJ2-1; possibly TRBD1 for D (6 bases). CDR1 and CDR2 (germline): KGHDR, SFDVKD. The germline V and J ends were trimmed by 6 bases and 7 bases, with 15 bases remaining between them. This CDR3 is 14 amino acids long. The CDR3 is CATSIGSRGNEQFF. The CDR3 DNA reads as TGTGCCACCAGTATCGGTTCCAGGGGTAATGAGCAGTTCTTC.

The CDR3 sequence: CASSPQLGQRDNEQFF. CDR3 coding DNA: TGTGCCAGCTCTCCTCAACTGGGACAGAGAGACAATGAGCAGTTCTTC. The rearrangement links TRBV18 to TRBJ2-1; 7 nucleotides agree with TRBD1. The CDR3 loop spans 16 amino acids. V lost 6 bases, J lost 5 bases, and 13 bases stayed unmatched. CDR1 and CDR2 from the germline V gene are KGHSH and LQKENI.

V is TRBV7-2 and J is TRBJ2-1, with D hard to call. Germline CDR1 is SGHTA and CDR2 is FQGNSA. Trimming pared 4 bases from V and 2 bases from J, leaving 9 bases between. This CDR3 is built from 14 residues. The CDR3 DNA follows: TGTGCCAGCAGCTCCCCCGTCCCCTACAATGAGCAGTTCTTC. It codes for CASSSPVPYNEQFF.

This chain joins TRBV19 and TRBJ1-4; weak D call: TRBD1 (5 bases). Germline CDR1 reads LNHDA; CDR2 reads SQIVND (reference sequence). V was pared by 9 bases and J by 4 bases, with 12 bases between. The CDR3 runs to 13 residues. CDR3 residues: CASTGEINEKLFF. The CDR3 bases are TGTGCCAGCACAGGCGAGATTAATGAAAAACTGTTTTTT. Combining the CDR3 with reference TRBV19 and TRBJ1-4 gives the whole variable domain DGGITQSPKYLFRKEGQNVTLSCEQNLNHDAMYWYRQDPGQGLRLIYYSQIVNDFQKGDIAEGYSVSREKKESFPLTVTSAQKNPTAFYLCASTGEINEKLFFGSGTQLSVL.

The chain recombines TRBV7-9 with TRBJ1-1, with D maybe TRBD1 (5 bases). With 0 bases removed from V and 4 bases from J, the gap between germline ends came to 9 bases. There are 14 residues in the CDR3. The V gene's germline CDR1 is SEHNR and CDR2 FQNEAQ (reference sequence). The DNA for the CDR3 is TGTGCCAGCAGCTTAGCCAGGGTTGTCACTGAAGCTTTCTTT. Translation: CASSLARVVTEAFF. Based on the CDR3 plus reference TRBV7-9 and TRBJ1-1, the full variable domain is DTGVSQNPRHKITKRGQNVTFRCDPISEHNRLYWYRQTLGQGPEFLTYFQNEAQLEKSRLLSDRFSAERPKGSFSTLEIQRTEQGDSAMYLCASSLARVVTEAFFGQGTRLTVV.

The chain couples TRBV19 to TRBJ2-7, with D hard to call. V was pared by 6 bases and J by 0 bases, with 12 bases between. Germline values: CDR1 LNHDA, CDR2 SQIVND (reference sequence). The CDR3 sequence is 14 residues long. The CDR3 is CASSQTLSSYEQYF. The CDR3 nucleotides are TGTGCCAGTAGCCAGACTTTGAGCTCCTACGAGCAGTACTTC.

This chain links TRBV4-3 with TRBJ1-2; weak D call: TRBD1 (6 bases). This CDR3 is built from 14 residues. The ends were cut back, 4 bases at V and 5 bases at J, with 14 bases in the middle. Germline V CDR1 and CDR2: LGHNA, YSLEER. This chain's CDR3 is CASSPGGGGYGYTF. CDR3 DNA: TGCGCCAGCAGCCCCGGAGGGGGAGGGTATGGCTACACCTTC.

The chain employs TRBV5-4 and TRBJ2-2; perhaps TRBD2 as D (6 bases). The germline V gene encodes CDR1 SGHNT and CDR2 YYREEE (reference sequence). This CDR3 has 14 amino acids. V was clipped by 4 bases and J by 5 bases, with 12 bases between them. CDR3 sequence reads: CASSPGSRTGELFF. The CDR3 DNA follows: TGTGCCAGCAGCCCCGGGAGTCGGACCGGGGAGCTGTTTTTT.

The chain uses TRBV12-3 or TRBV12-4 and TRBJ1-2; D may be TRBD1 (6 bases). CDR3 size: 13 residues. Deletions cut 5 bases from V and 7 bases from J, with 14 bases between. CDR3 DNA sequence: TGTGCCAGCAGTAGCGGCAGGGGAATTGGCTACACCTTC. As protein: CASSSGRGIGYTF.

The chain employs TRBV30 and TRBJ2-1; 7 nucleotides agree with TRBD2. The trim removed 5 bases at V and 6 bases at J, leaving 10 bases unmatched. This CDR3 comprises 14 residues. CDR1 is GTSNPN, CDR2 SVGIG, per germline (reference sequence). CDR3 in amino acids: CAWVAGRASNEQFF. The CDR3 region has the DNA TGTGCCTGGGTGGCGGGGAGGGCCAGCAATGAGCAGTTCTTC. Using reference TRBV30 and TRBJ2-1 for the parts outside the CDR3, the full variable domain is SQTIHQWPATLVQPVGSPLSLECTVEGTSNPNLYWYRQAAGRGLQLLFYSVGIGQISSEVPQNLSASRPQDRQFILSSKKLLLSDSGFYLCAWVAGRASNEQFFGPGTRLTVL.

This clone was found once. The chain recombines TRBV3-1 (or the pseudogene TRBV3-2) with TRBJ2-3; 11 bases are a match to TRBD2. Looked up from germline, CDR1 is LGHDT and CDR2 is YNNKEL (reference sequence). Losses at the gene ends were 2 bases for V and 3 bases for J; bases not matched to a gene: 4. CDR3 length equals 16 residues. CDR3 region: CASSQFGLAGTDTQYF. The CDR3 DNA reads as TGTGCCAGCAGCCAATTTGGACTAGCGGGTACAGATACGCAGTATTTT.

The CDR3 DNA is TGTGCCAGCAGTACCCTAGCGGGGATCCAAGAGACCCAGTACTTC. It specifies CASSTLAGIQETQYF. V and J are TRBV6-5 and TRBJ2-5; 9 positions match TRBD2. From germline, CDR1 is MNHEY and CDR2 SVGAGI. The CDR3 sequence is 15 residues long. After removal of 5 bases from V and 1 base from J, the junction contained 5 bases not matched to a gene.

This clone came up once. The chain joins TRBV18 to TRBJ2-1; TRBD2 might be the D (5 bases). This CDR3 has 16 residues. CDR1 and CDR2 (germline): KGHSH, LQKENI. Trimming cost V 3 bases and J 6 bases, with 18 bases left between them. The chain's CDR3 is CASSPTTSIRGNEQFF. CDR3 in DNA: TGTGCCAGCTCACCTACCACGTCGATACGGGGCAATGAGCAGTTCTTC.

In regard to this clone: One end of the junction is discordant with germline, which a read error may explain. The chain has TRBV11-2 and TRBJ1-2, with D unresolved. The CDR3 consists of 12 residues. Germline loops: CDR1 SGHAT, CDR2 FQNNGV. DNA for the CDR3: TGTGCCAGCAGCTTATCAAATGGGAGCGGCTTCTTC. Its protein product is CASSLSNGSGFF. The full variable domain, in which reference TRBV11-2 and TRBJ1-2 provide the parts outside the CDR3, is EAGVAQSPRYKIIEKRQSVAFWCNPISGHATLYWYQQILGQGPKLLIQFQNNGVVDDSQLPKDRFSAERLKGVDSTLKIQPAKLEDSAVYLCASSLSNGSGFFGSGTRLTVV.

This chain connects TRBV21-1 to TRBJ2-7; TRBD2 is taken as the D call from the table, unchecked against the DNA. TRBV21-1 is a recognized pseudogene. The CDR3 length is 13 residues. CDR3 bases: TGTGCCAGCAGCATAAAGCCGTCCTACGAGCAGTACTTC. It specifies CASSIKPSYEQYF.

The chain links TRBV19 to TRBJ2-7; TRBD1 matches 7 bases. Germline V gene data show CDR1 as LNHDA and CDR2 as SQIVND (reference sequence). The CDR3 spans 14 residues. J gave up 2 bases and V 3 bases, and 4 bases lay outside the gene matches. The CDR3 reads CASSMDRSAYEQYF. The CDR3 DNA is TGTGCCAGTAGTATGGACAGGTCGGCCTACGAGCAGTACTTC.

The J gene is TRBJ2-4, the V gene TRBV29-1; 11 nucleotides line up with TRBD2. V lost 7 bases to trimming and J lost 0 bases; unmatched junction nucleotides: 14. Germline CDR1 is SQVTM and CDR2 is ANQGSEA. The CDR3 length is 18 residues. The CDR3 spells CSEAGTSGLNLAKNIQYF. DNA for the CDR3: TGCAGCGAAGCGGGGACTAGCGGATTAAACCTAGCCAAAAACATTCAGTACTTC. Drawing the rest from reference TRBV29-1 and TRBJ2-4, the complete variable domain is SAVISQKPSRDICQRGTSLTIQCQVDSQVTMMFWYRQQPGQSLTLIATANQGSEATYESGFVIDKFPISRPNLTFSTLTVSNMSPEDSSIYLCSEAGTSGLNLAKNIQYFGAGTRLSVL.